These T cell receptor beta chains were read from a single sample in a study of OX40 agonist ivuxolimab in advanced cancers. Profiling relied on immunoSEQ multiplex PCR, and the TCRdb table lists in-frame clones only, not all of them. This sample has some 84,000 clones, with roughly 87% found just once. Source: CD4+ or CD8+ T cells sorted from blood, taken in a trial of the OX40 agonist ivuxolimab. These TCRs come from an adult with an advanced solid tumor such as melanoma, head and neck, liver or kidney cancer. Both conserved end residues are part of each CDR3. Fields, in order: clone size, J gene, D gene, V gene, CDR3 protein, CDR3 DNA. D genes are given only for firm matches. The listing skips clone size in some rows; elsewhere it reads once, few, many or a size class.

>-|TRBJ1-5|TRBD1|TRBV5-1
CASSWEGGPNQPQHF
TGCGCCAGCAGCTGGGAAGGGGGCCCAAATCAGCCCCAGCATTTT
>-|TRBJ1-1|TRBD1|TRBV2
CASSGQGGNTEAFF
TGTGCCAGCAGTGGTCAGGGGGGAAACACTGAAGCTTTCTTT
>-|TRBJ2-3|-|TRBV5-6
CASSFSEVGKDTQYF
TGTGCCAGCAGCTTTTCAGAGGTTGGGAAAGATACGCAGTATTTT
>-|TRBJ2-7|-|TRBV30
CAWMAGALYEQYF
TGTGCCTGGATGGCAGGGGCACTATACGAGCAGTACTTC
>-|TRBJ2-7|-|TRBV27
CASSSYRGEPTRGRGNLHEQYF
TGTGCCAGCAGTTCTTACAGGGGAGAACCGACTAGGGGGCGCGGTAACTTACACGAGCAGTACTTC
>-|TRBJ1-1|-|TRBV10-3
CAISDGSKTEAFF
TGTGCCATCAGTGACGGATCGAAGACTGAAGCTTTCTTT
>-|TRBJ2-1|-|TRBV15
CATSRGSEDVQFF
TGTGCCACCAGCAGGGGGAGTGAGGACGTGCAGTTCTTC
>-|TRBJ1-6|TRBD1|TRBV9
CASSVEGAGSPLHF
TGTGCCAGCAGCGTAGAGGGGGCCGGTTCACCCCTCCACTTT
>once|TRBJ2-2|TRBD1|TRBV28
CASSLLQGAATGELFF
TGTGCCAGCAGTTTACTTCAGGGGGCAGCCACCGGGGAGCTGTTTTTT
>-|TRBJ1-5|TRBD1|TRBV19
CASIKSRDRGKGQPQHF
TGTGCCAGTATCAAATCCCGGGACAGGGGAAAAGGTCAGCCCCAGCATTTT
>-|TRBJ2-2|-|TRBV28
CASSDVGPNTGELFF
TGTGCCAGCAGTGACGTGGGCCCGAACACCGGGGAGCTGTTTTTT
>-|TRBJ1-5|-|TRBV6-5
CASSRRSHQPQHF
TGTGCCAGCAGCCGGAGGTCCCATCAGCCCCAGCATTTT
>few|TRBJ2-2|-|TRBV6-1
CASSVTSVNTGELFF
TGTGCCAGCAGTGTCACGAGCGTGAACACCGGGGAGCTGTTTTTT
>once|TRBJ2-6|TRBD2|TRBV28
CASSFPGLAGAAGSGANVLTF
TGTGCCAGCAGTTTCCCCGGACTAGCGGGAGCCGCGGGCTCTGGGGCCAACGTCCTGACTTTC
>-|TRBJ1-5|-|TRBV4-3
CASSQVLKREDGNQPQHF
TGCGCCAGCAGCCAGGTCCTAAAGCGGGAAGATGGCAATCAGCCCCAGCATTTT
>-|TRBJ1-4|-|TRBV7-9
CASSLMVGNEKLFF
TGTGCCAGCAGCTTGATGGTCGGTAATGAAAAACTGTTTTTT
>-|TRBJ2-5|-|TRBV7-3
CASSQGASSLVETQYF
TGTGCCAGCAGCCAAGGGGCTAGCAGTTTAGTGGAGACCCAGTACTTC
>-|TRBJ2-1|TRBD2|TRBV9
CASSVMSGGPYNEQFF
TGTGCCAGCAGCGTAATGAGCGGGGGCCCCTACAATGAGCAGTTCTTC
>few|TRBJ1-2|-|TRBV30
CAWKAQNLNGYTF
TGTGCCTGGAAGGCCCAGAACCTTAATGGCTACACCTTC
>-|TRBJ1-6|-|TRBV9
CASSVTQGFSSYNSPLHF
TGTGCCAGCAGCGTTACGCAGGGCTTCAGCTCCTATAATTCACCCCTCCACTTT
>-|TRBJ1-1|-|TRBV2
CASSQTRQNTEAFF
TGTGCCAGCAGTCAGACGCGACAGAACACTGAAGCTTTCTTT
>-|TRBJ2-1|TRBD2|TRBV28
CASSIGGASYNEQFF
TGTGCCAGCAGTATCGGGGGGGCATCCTACAATGAGCAGTTCTTC
>-|TRBJ1-5|-|TRBV4-2
CASSQALRRNSNQPQHF
TGTGCCAGCAGCCAAGCCCTAAGGAGAAATAGCAATCAGCCCCAGCATTTT
>once|TRBJ1-3|-|TRBV19
CASNAGSRSGNTIYF
TGTGCCAGTAATGCAGGGAGCAGGAGTGGAAACACCATATATTTT
>-|TRBJ2-3|-|TRBV7-3
CASRPGTTDTQYF
TGTGCCAGCAGACCCGGGACCACAGATACGCAGTATTTT
>-|TRBJ2-6|-|TRBV10-3
CATRTSGANVLTF
TGTGCCACTAGAACCTCTGGGGCCAACGTCCTGACTTTC
>-|TRBJ1-2|TRBD1|TRBV28
CASSSTRTGGGYTF
TGTGCCAGCAGCTCCACCCGGACAGGGGGCGGCTACACCTTC
>-|TRBJ1-3|-|TRBV5-1
CASSSGQGNTIYF
TGCGCCAGCAGCTCTGGACAGGGAAACACCATATATTTT
>-|TRBJ1-1|-|TRBV30
CAWSLPHRTEAFF
TGTGCCTGGAGTCTCCCACACCGGACTGAAGCTTTCTTT
>-|TRBJ1-3|-|TRBV7-9
CASSDTGTHGNTIYF
TGTGCCAGCAGCGACACCGGGACACATGGAAACACCATATATTTT
>-|TRBJ2-5|TRBD1|TRBV6-1
CASREQGWETQYF
TGTGCCAGCAGAGAACAGGGGTGGGAGACCCAGTACTTC
>-|TRBJ2-5|-|TRBV18
CASSPSRNQETQYF
TGTGCCAGCTCACCCTCCCGGAACCAAGAGACCCAGTACTTC
>few|TRBJ1-5|TRBD1|TRBV19
CASSGGTGGNQPQHF
TGTGCCAGTAGTGGAGGGACAGGGGGAAATCAGCCCCAGCATTTT
>-|TRBJ2-3|TRBD2|TRBV11-3
CASRSGLAGDTQYF
TGTGCCAGCAGATCGGGACTAGCGGGGGATACGCAGTATTTT
>-|TRBJ2-1|-|TRBV5-8
CASGLDSGYSYNEQFF
TGTGCCAGCGGGTTGGACTCCGGTTACTCCTACAATGAGCAGTTCTTC
>-|TRBJ1-2|-|TRBV27
CAAGSGVYGYTF
TGTGCCGCGGGGTCTGGGGTCTATGGCTACACCTTC
>few|TRBJ1-1|-|TRBV4-1
CASSNIGGDWKAFF
TGCGCCAGCTCGAACATAGGGGGGGATTGGAAGGCTTTCTTT
>-|TRBJ2-7|TRBD2|TRBV9
CASSALAGPLYEQYF
TGTGCCAGCAGCGCCCTAGCGGGCCCCCTTTACGAGCAGTACTTC
>-|TRBJ2-5|-|TRBV25-1
CASSSPWGTRNF
TGTGCCAGCTCCTCGCCTTGGGGGACACGGAACTTC
>-|TRBJ1-3|TRBD1|TRBV19
CASSKRDRGFVSGNTIYF
TGTGCCAGTAGTAAAAGGGACAGGGGCTTCGTCTCTGGAAACACCATATATTTT